Shown below are 19 T cell receptor beta chains from a single sample sequenced in a study of T cell responses to AZD1222 COVID-19 vaccine (dated by TCRdb to the early 2020s). The library was generated by the immunoSEQ multiplex PCR assay. The clones in this table, taken by TCRdb from immuneACCESS, are in-frame only. Not every clone is retained; where verified, under half of the shortfall comes from an unresolved V gene, and the cause of the rest is unknown. Across this sample there are around 140,000 clones, with about 89% seen only once. The ten largest clonotypes hold about 7.5% of the sample. The sample's time point label is to be understood as: about 28 days (+/-7) after the second vaccine dose. Taken with the paper, the label for treatment or condition translates to: meningococcal conjugate vaccine given as trial control. The sequencing used peripheral blood, collected 28 days after the second dose of the MenACWY control vaccine. These receptor sequences come from an adult who received the MenACWY meningococcal vaccine as a control.

The chain carries TRBV5-1 and TRBJ1-4; D might be TRBD1 (6 bases). V was cut by 4 bases and J by 10 bases, with 17 bases left in between. The CDR3 runs to 14 residues. Looked up from germline, CDR1 is SGHRS and CDR2 is YFSETQ. CDR3: CASSVGQTPLKLFF. The CDR3 DNA sequence: TGCGCCAGCAGCGTAGGACAGACCCCCTTAAAACTGTTTTTT.

This chain links TRBV4-3 with TRBJ1-4; 10 bases fit TRBD1. Germline-derived CDR1 and CDR2 are LGHNA and YSLEER. The V segment lost 1 base and the J segment 7 bases; nucleotides outside the gene matches: 6. The CDR3 is 16 residues long. This CDR3 reads CASSQVGTGDVEKLFF. CDR3 DNA sequence: TGCGCCAGCAGCCAAGTCGGGACAGGGGACGTTGAAAAACTGTTTTTT.

A remark on this clone: An end of the junction does not agree with germline; a read error may underlie this. The chain couples TRBV28 to TRBJ2-7; 8 bases are a match to TRBD1. The CDR3 is made up of 21 amino acids. Germline V lookup: CDR1 MDHEN, CDR2 SYDVKM. The CDR3 region has the DNA TGTGCCAGCAGTCTATGTTTAGCCCTATTCAGGGGGCACACCGGGACCTACGAGCAGTACTTC. Translation gives CASSLCLALFRGHTGTYEQYF.

V and J are TRBV27 and TRBJ2-4, with D unresolved. The CDR3 covers 15 residues. V lost 3 bases to trimming and J lost 0 bases, with 9 bases between them. Looked up from germline, CDR1 is MNHEY and CDR2 is SMNVEV (reference sequence). The CDR3 spells CASSFLPLAKNIQYF. For the CDR3, the DNA is TGTGCCAGCAGTTTTCTTCCCTTAGCCAAAAACATTCAGTACTTC.

CDR3 loop: CASSFYPSYGYTF. The CDR3 nucleotides are TGTGCCAGCAGTTTCTACCCTAGCTATGGCTACACCTTC. The chain carries TRBV27 and TRBJ1-2, with unresolved D. The CDR3 has 13 amino acids. The V end was cut by 3 bases, the J end by 4 bases, with 9 bases between. Per germline, CDR1 MNHEY and CDR2 SMNVEV (reference sequence).

The chain uses TRBV9 and TRBJ2-7; 7 bases align to TRBD2. Losses at the gene ends were 0 bases for V and 5 bases for J; bases not matched to a gene: 8. There are 15 residues in the CDR3. Germline values: CDR1 SGDLS, CDR2 YYNGEE. The CDR3 bases are TGTGCCAGCAGCGTAGAGGGGTCGGGGGGAGACGAGCAGTACTTC. This encodes CASSVEGSGGDEQYF.

The chain joins TRBV7-2 to TRBJ2-1, with no clear D. The CDR3 covers 14 residues. V lost 0 bases, J lost 6 bases, and 9 bases lay in between. Germline V lookup: CDR1 SGHTA, CDR2 FQGNSA. The CDR3 bases are TGTGCCAGCAGCTTAGCCCCTACCATCAATGAGCAGTTCTTC. Amino acids: CASSLAPTINEQFF.

The chain has TRBV29-1 and TRBJ2-7; D tentatively fits TRBD1 or TRBD2 (5 bases each). Between the trimmed V and J ends, which lost 3 bases and 6 bases, there was a span of 9 bases. This CDR3 is built from 11 residues. Germline values: CDR1 SQVTM, CDR2 ANQGSEA. CDR3 region: CSVDGGSEQYF. The CDR3 DNA reads TGCAGCGTTGATGGGGGATCCGAGCAGTACTTC.

The chain carries TRBV19 and TRBJ1-5; D not resolved. Trimming took off 2 bases at V and 5 bases at J, with 4 bases between the two ends. The CDR3 is made up of 12 amino acids. CDR1 is LNHDA, CDR2 SQIVND, per germline (reference sequence). The CDR3 DNA is TGTGCCAGTAGTATAAAATATCAGCCCCAGCATTTT. The encoded protein is CASSIKYQPQHF.

V and J are TRBV18 and TRBJ1-5; D remains ambiguous. CDR3 length equals 13 residues. From germline, CDR1 is KGHSH and CDR2 LQKENI. Trimming left V 0 bases short and J 6 bases short, with 6 bases between. The CDR3 nucleotides read TGTGCCAGCTCACCACCGGGTGGTCAGCCCCAGCATTTT. Translating gives CASSPPGGQPQHF. Supplemented by reference TRBV18 and TRBJ1-5, the full variable domain reads NAGVMQNPRHLVRRRGQEARLRCSPMKGHSHVYWYRQLPEEGLKFMVYLQKENIIDESGMPKERFSAEFPKEGPSILRIQQVVRGDSAAYFCASSPPGGQPQHFGDGTRLSIL.

The chain links TRBV6-5 to TRBJ1-1; D gene uncertain. Looked up from germline, CDR1 is MNHEY and CDR2 is SVGAGI. V was clipped by 5 bases and J by 11 bases, with 18 bases between them. The length of the CDR3 is 13 residues. The CDR3: CASSPEYRAVAFF. CDR3 nucleotides: TGTGCCAGCAGTCCCGAGTACCGGGCGGTGGCTTTCTTT.

This clone was seen only once. The V gene is TRBV6-5, the J gene TRBJ1-1, with TRBD1 matching 10 bases. The CDR3 covers 13 residues. The germline V gene has CDR1 MNHEY and CDR2 SVGAGI. V shed 8 bases and J 4 bases; nucleotides not matched to a gene: 4. The DNA for the CDR3 is TGTGCCAGCTCGACAGGGGGCGGCACTGAAGCTTTCTTT. Translation gives CASSTGGGTEAFF.

The rearrangement links TRBV10-3 to TRBJ2-1, with D maybe TRBD2 (6 bases). Germline lookup yields CDR1 ENHRY and CDR2 SYGVKD. The CDR3 spans 12 residues. V shed 7 bases and J shed 8 bases, with 12 bases lying between them. CDR3 region: CAIKGGPDEQFF. Here the CDR3 DNA reads TGTGCCATCAAAGGAGGGCCTGATGAGCAGTTCTTC.

This rearrangement joins TRBV19 to TRBJ2-1; 8 positions agree with TRBD2. The V and J ends lost 6 bases and 6 bases, in that order; junction bases with no gene match: 10. This CDR3 is built from 15 residues. Looked up from germline, CDR1 is LNHDA and CDR2 is SQIVND (reference sequence). CDR3 sequence (DNA): TGTGCCAGTAGCCGGACTAGCCCACCGTCCAATGAGCAGTTCTTC. Its protein product is CASSRTSPPSNEQFF.

The chain recombines TRBV4-1 with TRBJ2-6, with D possibly being TRBD1 or TRBD2 (5 bases each). With 5 bases removed from V and 0 bases from J, the gap between germline ends came to 14 bases. The germline V gene has CDR1 MGHRA and CDR2 YSYEKL. This CDR3 region has 17 residues. CDR3 residues: CASSNKMGDSGANVLTF. As DNA, the CDR3 is TGCGCCAGCAGCAACAAGATGGGGGACTCTGGGGCCAACGTCCTGACTTTC.

Regarding this clone: The sample contains more than one DNA sequence encoding this CDR3. V gene TRBV5-1 combines with J gene TRBJ2-7; D remains unclear. Germline values: CDR1 SGHRS, CDR2 YFSETQ. The CDR3 has 14 amino acids. V lost 0 bases and J 2 bases, leaving 9 bases between the germline ends. The CDR3 is CASSLEGSPYEQYF. The CDR3 DNA is TGCGCCAGCAGCTTGGAAGGGTCCCCCTACGAGCAGTACTTC. Based on the CDR3 plus reference TRBV5-1 and TRBJ2-7, the full variable domain is KAGVTQTPRYLIKTRGQQVTLSCSPISGHRSVSWYQQTPGQGLQFLFEYFSETQRNKGNFPGRFSGRQFSNSRSEMNVSTLELGDSALYLCASSLEGSPYEQYFGPGTRLTVT.

The genes are TRBV19 and TRBJ1-5, with no clear D. V shed 3 bases and J shed 9 bases, with 9 bases lying between them. Germline lookup yields CDR1 LNHDA and CDR2 SQIVND (reference sequence). The CDR3 loop spans 12 amino acids. DNA for the CDR3: TGTGCCAGTAGTATTAATCGGAGGCCCCAGCATTTT. Residues: CASSINRRPQHF. Full variable domain (remainder filled in from reference TRBV19 and TRBJ1-5): DGGITQSPKYLFRKEGQNVTLSCEQNLNHDAMYWYRQDPGQGLRLIYYSQIVNDFQKGDIAEGYSVSREKKESFPLTVTSAQKNPTAFYLCASSINRRPQHFGDGTRLSIL.

The genes are TRBV19 and TRBJ2-5; the match to TRBD2 covers 8 bases. CDR1 LNHDA and CDR2 SQIVND come from the germline V gene (reference sequence). This CDR3 contains 15 residues. V was pared by 5 bases and J by 4 bases, with 9 bases of the junction left unmatched. The CDR3 DNA is TGTGCCAGTAGTTTAGGTGGGGGGACTAGAGAGACCCAGTACTTC. Translation: CASSLGGGTRETQYF.

The J gene is TRBJ2-7, the V gene TRBV5-1, with D perhaps TRBD1 or TRBD2 (5 bases each). The germline V and J ends were trimmed by 4 bases and 5 bases, with 19 bases remaining between them. The CDR3 extends over 15 amino acids. Germline V gives CDR1 SGHRS, CDR2 YFSETQ. The CDR3 protein is CASSPGTFNRDEQYF. Written as DNA, the CDR3 is TGCGCCAGCAGCCCCGGGACGTTTAATCGGGACGAGCAGTACTTC.